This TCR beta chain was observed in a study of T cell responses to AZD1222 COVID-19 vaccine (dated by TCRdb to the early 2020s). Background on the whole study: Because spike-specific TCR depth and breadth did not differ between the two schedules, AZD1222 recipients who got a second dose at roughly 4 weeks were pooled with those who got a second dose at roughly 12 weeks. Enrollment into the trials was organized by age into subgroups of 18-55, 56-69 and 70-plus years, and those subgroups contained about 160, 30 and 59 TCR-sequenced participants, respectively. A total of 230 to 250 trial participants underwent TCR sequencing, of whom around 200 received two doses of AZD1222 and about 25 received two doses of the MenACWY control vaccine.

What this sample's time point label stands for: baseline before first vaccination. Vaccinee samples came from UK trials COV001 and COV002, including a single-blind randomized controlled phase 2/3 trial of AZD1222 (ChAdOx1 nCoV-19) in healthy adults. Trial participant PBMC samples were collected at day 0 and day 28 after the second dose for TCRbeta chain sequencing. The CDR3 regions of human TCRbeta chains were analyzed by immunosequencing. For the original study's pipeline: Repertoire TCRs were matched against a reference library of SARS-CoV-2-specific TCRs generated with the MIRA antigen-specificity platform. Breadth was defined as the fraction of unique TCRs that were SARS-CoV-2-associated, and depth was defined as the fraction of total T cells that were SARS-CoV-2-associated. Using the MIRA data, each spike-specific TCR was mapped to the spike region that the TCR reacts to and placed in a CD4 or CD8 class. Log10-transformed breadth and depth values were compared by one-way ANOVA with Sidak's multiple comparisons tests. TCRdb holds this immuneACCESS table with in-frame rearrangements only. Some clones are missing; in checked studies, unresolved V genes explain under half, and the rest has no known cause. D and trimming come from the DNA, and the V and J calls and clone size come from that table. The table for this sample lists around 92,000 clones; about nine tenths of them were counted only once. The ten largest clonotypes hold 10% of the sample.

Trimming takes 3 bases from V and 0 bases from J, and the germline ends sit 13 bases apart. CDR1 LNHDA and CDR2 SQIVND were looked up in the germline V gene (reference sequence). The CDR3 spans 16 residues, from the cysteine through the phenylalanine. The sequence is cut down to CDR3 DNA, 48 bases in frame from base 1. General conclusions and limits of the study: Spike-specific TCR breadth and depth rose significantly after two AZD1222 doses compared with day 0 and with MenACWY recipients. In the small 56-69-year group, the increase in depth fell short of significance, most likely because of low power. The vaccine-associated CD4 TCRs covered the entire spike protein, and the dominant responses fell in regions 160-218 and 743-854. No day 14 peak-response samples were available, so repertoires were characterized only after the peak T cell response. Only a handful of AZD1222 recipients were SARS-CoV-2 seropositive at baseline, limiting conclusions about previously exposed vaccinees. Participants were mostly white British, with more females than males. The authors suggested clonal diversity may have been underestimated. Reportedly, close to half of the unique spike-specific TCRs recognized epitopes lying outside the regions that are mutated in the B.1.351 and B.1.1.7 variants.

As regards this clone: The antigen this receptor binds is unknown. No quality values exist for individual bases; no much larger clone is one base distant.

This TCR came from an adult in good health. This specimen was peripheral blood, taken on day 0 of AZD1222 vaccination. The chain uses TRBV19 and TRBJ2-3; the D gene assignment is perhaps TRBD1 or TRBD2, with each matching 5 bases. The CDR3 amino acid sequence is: CASSMGRGPSTDTQYF. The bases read TGTGCCAGTAGTATGGGACGGGGTCCGAGCACAGATACGCAGTATTTT.